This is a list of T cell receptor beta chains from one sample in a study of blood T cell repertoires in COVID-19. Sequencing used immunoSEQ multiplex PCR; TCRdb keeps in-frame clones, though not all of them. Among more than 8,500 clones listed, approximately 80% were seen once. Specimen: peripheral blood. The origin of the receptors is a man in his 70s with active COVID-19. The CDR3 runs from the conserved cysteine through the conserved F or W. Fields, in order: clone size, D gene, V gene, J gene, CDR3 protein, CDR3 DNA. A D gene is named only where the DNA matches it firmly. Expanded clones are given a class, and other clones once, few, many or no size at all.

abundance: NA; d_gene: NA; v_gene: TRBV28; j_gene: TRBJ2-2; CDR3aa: CASFAGNTGELFF; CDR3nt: TGTGCCAGCTTCGCAGGGAACACCGGGGAGCTGTTTTTT
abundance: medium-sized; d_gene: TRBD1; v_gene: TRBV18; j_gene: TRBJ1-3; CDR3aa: CASSPDRARGNTIYF; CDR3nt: TGTGCCAGCTCGCCTGACAGGGCCCGGGGAAACACCATATATTTT
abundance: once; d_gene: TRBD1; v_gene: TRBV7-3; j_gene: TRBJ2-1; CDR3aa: CASSPDRGRYNEQFF; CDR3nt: TGTGCCAGCAGCCCAGACAGGGGGCGATACAATGAGCAGTTCTTC
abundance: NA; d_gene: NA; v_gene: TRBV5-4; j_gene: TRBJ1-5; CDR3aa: CASSTQGLTQPQHF; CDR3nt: TGTGCCAGCAGCACCCAGGGGTTAACTCAGCCCCAGCATTTT
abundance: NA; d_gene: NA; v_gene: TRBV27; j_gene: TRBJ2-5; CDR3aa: CASSLLGNQETQYF; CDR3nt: TGTGCCAGCAGTTTACTCGGGAACCAAGAGACCCAGTACTTC
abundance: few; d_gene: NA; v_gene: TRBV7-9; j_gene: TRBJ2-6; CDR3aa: CASNHGGPANVLTF; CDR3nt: TGTGCCAGCAACCACGGGGGGCCAGCCAACGTCCTGACTTTC
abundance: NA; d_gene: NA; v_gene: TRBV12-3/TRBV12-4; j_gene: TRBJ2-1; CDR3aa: CASSHRVGEQFF; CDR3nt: TGTGCCAGCAGTCACAGGGTTGGTGAGCAGTTCTTC
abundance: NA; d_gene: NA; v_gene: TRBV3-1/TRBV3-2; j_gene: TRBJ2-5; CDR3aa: CASSQDVTPQETQYF; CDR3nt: TGTGCCAGCAGCCAAGATGTTACACCACAAGAGACCCAGTACTTC
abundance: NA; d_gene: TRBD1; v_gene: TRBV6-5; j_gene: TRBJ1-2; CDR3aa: CASRDRGYGYTF; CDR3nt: TGTGCCAGTCGGGACAGGGGCTACGGCTACACCTTC
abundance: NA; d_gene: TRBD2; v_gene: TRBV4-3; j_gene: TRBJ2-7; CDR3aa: CASSQDEGSGYYEQYF; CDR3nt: TGCGCCAGCAGCCAAGATGAGGGTAGCGGGTACTACGAGCAGTACTTC
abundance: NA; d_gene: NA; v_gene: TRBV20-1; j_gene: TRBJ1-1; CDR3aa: CSARVAGGAFF; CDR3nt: TGCAGTGCTAGAGTGGCCGGGGGAGCTTTCTTT
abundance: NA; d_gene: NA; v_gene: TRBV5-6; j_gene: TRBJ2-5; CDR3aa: CASSLPGTWETQYF; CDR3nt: TGTGCCAGCAGCTTACCCGGGACATGGGAGACCCAGTACTTC
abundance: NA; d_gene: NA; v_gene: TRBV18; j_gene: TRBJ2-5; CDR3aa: CASSPARAETQYF; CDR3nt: TGTGCCAGCTCACCAGCCAGGGCGGAGACCCAGTACTTC
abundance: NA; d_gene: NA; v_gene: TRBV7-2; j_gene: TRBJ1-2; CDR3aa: CASSPWGVAGYTF; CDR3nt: TGTGCCAGCAGCCCCTGGGGGGTGGCTGGCTACACCTTC
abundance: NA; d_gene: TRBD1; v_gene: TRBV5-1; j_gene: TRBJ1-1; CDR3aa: CASSLGQGRGTEAFF; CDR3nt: TGCGCCAGCAGCTTGGGACAGGGGCGGGGCACTGAAGCTTTCTTT
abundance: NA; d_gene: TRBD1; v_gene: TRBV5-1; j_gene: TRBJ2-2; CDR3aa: CASSLSPGGDGGELFF; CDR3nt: TGCGCCAGCAGCTTGTCGCCAGGGGGCGACGGCGGGGAGCTGTTTTTT
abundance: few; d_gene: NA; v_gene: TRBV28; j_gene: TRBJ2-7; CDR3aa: CASNLPGPTYEQYF; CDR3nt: TGTGCCAGCAACCTACCAGGGCCGACCTACGAGCAGTACTTC
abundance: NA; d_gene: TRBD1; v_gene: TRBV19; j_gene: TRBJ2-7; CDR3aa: CASSSPGQESSYEQYF; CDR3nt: TGTGCCAGTAGTTCGCCGGGACAGGAGAGCTCCTACGAGCAGTACTTC
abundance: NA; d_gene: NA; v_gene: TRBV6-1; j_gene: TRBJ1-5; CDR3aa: CASSEYPGVGQPQHF; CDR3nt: TGTGCCAGCAGTGAATATCCAGGGGTCGGGCAGCCCCAGCATTTT
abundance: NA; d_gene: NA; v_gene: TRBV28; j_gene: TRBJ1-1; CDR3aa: CASSSTGTEAFF; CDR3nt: TGTGCCAGCAGTTCGACAGGTACTGAAGCTTTCTTT
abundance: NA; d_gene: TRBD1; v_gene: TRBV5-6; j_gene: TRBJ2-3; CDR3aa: CASSFYQGASTDTQYF; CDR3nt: TGTGCCAGCAGCTTTTACCAGGGGGCGAGCACAGATACGCAGTATTTT
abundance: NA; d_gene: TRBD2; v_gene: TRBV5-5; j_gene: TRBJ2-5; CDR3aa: CASSLVKLAGQAETQYF; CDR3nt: TGTGCCAGCAGCTTGGTCAAACTAGCGGGGCAAGCCGAGACCCAGTACTTC
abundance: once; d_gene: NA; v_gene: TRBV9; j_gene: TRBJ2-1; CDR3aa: CASSVGNSGNNEQFF; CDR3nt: TGTGCCAGCAGCGTAGGGAATAGCGGCAACAATGAGCAGTTCTTC
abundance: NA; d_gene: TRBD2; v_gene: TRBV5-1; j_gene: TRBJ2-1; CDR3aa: CASSSRAGEVRDEQFF; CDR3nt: TGCGCCAGCAGCTCGAGGGCGGGAGAGGTTCGGGATGAGCAGTTCTTC
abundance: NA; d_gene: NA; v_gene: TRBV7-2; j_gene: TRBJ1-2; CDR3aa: CASSLVRGGGYTF; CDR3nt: TGTGCCAGCAGCTTAGTCCGCGGTGGTGGCTACACCTTC
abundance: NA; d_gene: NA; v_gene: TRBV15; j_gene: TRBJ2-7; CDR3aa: CATSRERGNSYEQYF; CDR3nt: TGTGCCACCAGCAGAGAAAGGGGCAACTCCTACGAGCAGTACTTC
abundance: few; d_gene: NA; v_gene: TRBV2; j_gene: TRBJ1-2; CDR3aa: CASSQRTVLYGYTF; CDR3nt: TGTGCCAGCAGCCAAAGGACAGTCCTTTATGGCTACACCTTC
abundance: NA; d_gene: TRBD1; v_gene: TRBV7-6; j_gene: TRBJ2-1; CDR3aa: CASSLARTGEYLGQFF; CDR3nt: TGTGCCAGCAGCTTAGCGCGGACAGGTGAATACCTAGGGCAGTTCTTC
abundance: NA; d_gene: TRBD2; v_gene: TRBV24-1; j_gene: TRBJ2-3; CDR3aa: CATSDSTSGPGGTQYF; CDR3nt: TGTGCCACCAGTGATTCGACTAGCGGTCCGGGTGGTACGCAGTATTTT
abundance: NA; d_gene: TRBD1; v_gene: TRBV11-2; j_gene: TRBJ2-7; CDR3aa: CASSPGQGSSDEQYF; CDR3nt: TGTGCCAGCAGCCCCGGACAGGGGTCTTCGGACGAGCAGTACTTC
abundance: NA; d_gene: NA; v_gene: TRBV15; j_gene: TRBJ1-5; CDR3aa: CATSRRGDNQPQHF; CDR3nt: TGTGCCACCAGCAGACGGGGGGACAATCAGCCCCAGCATTTT
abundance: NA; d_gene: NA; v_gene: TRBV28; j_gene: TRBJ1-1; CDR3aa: CASSRSDGGNTEAFF; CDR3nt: TGTGCCAGCAGTCGTTCGGACGGAGGGAACACTGAAGCTTTCTTT
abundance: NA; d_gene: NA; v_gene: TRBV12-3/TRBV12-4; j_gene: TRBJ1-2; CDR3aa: CASSSGDYYGYTF; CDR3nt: TGTGCCAGCAGTTCTGGGGACTACTATGGCTACACCTTC
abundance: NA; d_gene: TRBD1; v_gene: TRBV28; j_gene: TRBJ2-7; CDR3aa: CASSLIGTGNYEQYF; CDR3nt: TGTGCCAGCAGTTTAATCGGGACAGGGAACTACGAGCAGTACTTC
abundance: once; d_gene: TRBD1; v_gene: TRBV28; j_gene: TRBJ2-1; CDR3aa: CASHASHRGREQFF; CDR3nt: TGTGCCAGTCACGCCTCCCACAGGGGTAGGGAGCAGTTCTTC
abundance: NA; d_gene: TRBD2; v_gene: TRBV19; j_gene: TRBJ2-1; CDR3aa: CASRTRGRASYNEQFF; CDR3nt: TGTGCCAGTAGGACGCGCGGGAGAGCTTCCTACAATGAGCAGTTCTTC
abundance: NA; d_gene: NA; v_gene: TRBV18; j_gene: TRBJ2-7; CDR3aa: CASSPGQRPYEQYF; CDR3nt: TGTGCCAGCTCGCCAGGACAGAGACCCTACGAGCAGTACTTC
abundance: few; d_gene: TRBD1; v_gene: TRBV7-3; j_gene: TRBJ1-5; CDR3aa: CASSAGTGSIQPQHF; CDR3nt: TGTGCCAGCAGCGCGGGGACAGGGTCAATTCAGCCCCAGCATTTT
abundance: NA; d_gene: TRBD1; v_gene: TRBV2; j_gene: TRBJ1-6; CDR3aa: CARSGQGNSPLHF; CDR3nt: TGTGCCAGAAGTGGACAGGGCAATTCACCCCTCCACTTT
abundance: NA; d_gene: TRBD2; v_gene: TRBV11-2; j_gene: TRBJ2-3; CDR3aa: CASSLDGIAGRETQYF; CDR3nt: TGTGCCAGCAGCTTAGATGGGATAGCGGGTCGGGAGACGCAGTATTTT
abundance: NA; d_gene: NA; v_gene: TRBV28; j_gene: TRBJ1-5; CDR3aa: CASSRGGLGGSQPQHF; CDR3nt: TGTGCCAGCAGTAGGGGGGGACTGGGAGGGAGTCAGCCCCAGCATTTT